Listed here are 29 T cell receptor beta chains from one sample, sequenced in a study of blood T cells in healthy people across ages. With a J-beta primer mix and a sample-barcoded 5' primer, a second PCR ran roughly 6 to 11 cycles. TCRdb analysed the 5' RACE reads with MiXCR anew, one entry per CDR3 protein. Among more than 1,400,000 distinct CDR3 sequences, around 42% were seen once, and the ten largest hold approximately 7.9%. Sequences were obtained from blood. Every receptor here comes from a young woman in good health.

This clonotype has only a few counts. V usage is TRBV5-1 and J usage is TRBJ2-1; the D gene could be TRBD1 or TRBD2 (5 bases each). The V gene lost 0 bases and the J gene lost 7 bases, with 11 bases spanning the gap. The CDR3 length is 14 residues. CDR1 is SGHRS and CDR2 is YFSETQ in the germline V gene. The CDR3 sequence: CASSLDGTPNEQFF. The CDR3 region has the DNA TGCGCCAGCAGCTTGGATGGGACCCCAAATGAGCAGTTCTTC.

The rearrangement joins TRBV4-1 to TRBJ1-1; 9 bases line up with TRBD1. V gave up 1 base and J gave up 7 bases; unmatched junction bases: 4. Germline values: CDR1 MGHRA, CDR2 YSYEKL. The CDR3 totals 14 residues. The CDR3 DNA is TGCGCCAGCAGCCAAGGGACAGGGGCGAGTGAAGCTTTCTTT. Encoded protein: CASSQGTGASEAFF.

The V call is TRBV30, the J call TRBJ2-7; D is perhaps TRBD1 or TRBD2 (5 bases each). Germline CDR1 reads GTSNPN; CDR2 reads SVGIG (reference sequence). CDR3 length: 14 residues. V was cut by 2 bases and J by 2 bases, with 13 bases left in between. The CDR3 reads CAWSPKGPPYEQYF. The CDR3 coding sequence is TGTGCCTGGAGTCCCAAGGGACCCCCCTACGAGCAGTACTTC.

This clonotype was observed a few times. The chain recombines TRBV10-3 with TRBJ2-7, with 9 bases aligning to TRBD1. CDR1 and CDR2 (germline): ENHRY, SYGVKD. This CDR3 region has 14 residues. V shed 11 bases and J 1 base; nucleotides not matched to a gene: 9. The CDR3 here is CAAYPGTGSYEQYF. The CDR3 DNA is TGTGCCGCTTATCCCGGGACAGGGTCCTACGAGCAGTACTTC.

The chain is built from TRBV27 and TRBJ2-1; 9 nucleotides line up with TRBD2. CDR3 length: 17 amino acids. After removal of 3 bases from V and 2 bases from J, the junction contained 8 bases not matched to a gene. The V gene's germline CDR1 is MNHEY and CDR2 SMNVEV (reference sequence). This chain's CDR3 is CASSLRASGDAYNEQFF. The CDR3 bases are TGTGCCAGCAGTTTGCGGGCTAGCGGGGATGCCTACAATGAGCAGTTCTTC.

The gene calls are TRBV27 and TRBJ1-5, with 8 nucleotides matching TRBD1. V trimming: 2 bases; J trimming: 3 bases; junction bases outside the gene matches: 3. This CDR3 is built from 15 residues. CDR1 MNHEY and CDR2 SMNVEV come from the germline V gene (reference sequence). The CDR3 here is CASSLARGLNQPQHF. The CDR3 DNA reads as TGTGCCAGCAGTTTAGCCAGGGGGCTCAATCAGCCCCAGCATTTT.

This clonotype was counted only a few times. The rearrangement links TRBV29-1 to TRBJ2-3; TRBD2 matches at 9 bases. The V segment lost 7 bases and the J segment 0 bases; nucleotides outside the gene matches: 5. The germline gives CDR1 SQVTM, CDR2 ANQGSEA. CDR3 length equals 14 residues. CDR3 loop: CSARLAVSTDTQYF. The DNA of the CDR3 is TGCAGCGCAAGACTAGCGGTGAGCACAGATACGCAGTATTTT.

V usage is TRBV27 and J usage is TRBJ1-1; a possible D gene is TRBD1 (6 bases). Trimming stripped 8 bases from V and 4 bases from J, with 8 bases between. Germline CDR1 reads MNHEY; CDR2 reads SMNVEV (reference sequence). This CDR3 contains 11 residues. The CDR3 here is CASSGATEAFF. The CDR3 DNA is TGTGCCAGCTCGGGGGCCACTGAAGCTTTCTTT.

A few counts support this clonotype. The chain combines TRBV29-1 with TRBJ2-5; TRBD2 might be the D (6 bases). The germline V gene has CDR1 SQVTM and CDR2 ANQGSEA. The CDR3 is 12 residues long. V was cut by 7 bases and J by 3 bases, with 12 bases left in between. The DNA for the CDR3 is TGCAGCGCCTGCACTAGCAAAGAGACCCAGTACTTC. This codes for CSACTSKETQYF.

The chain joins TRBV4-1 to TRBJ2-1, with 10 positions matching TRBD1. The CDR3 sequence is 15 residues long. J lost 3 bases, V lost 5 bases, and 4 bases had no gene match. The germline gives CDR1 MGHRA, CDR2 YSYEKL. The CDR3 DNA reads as TGCGCCAGCAGCGAGGGACAGGGGTTCTACAATGAGCAGTTCTTC. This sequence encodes CASSEGQGFYNEQFF.

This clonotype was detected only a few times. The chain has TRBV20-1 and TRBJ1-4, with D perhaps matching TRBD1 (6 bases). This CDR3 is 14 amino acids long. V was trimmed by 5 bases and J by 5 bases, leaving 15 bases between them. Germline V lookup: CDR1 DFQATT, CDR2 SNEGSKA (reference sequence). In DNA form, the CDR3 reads TGCAGTGCTTCAAGAGGGGGTGGGAATGAAAAACTGTTTTTT. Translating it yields CSASRGGGNEKLFF.

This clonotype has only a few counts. The DNA for the CDR3 is TGTGCCAGCAGCAAGGACCACACAGATACGCAGTATTTT. This sequence encodes CASSKDHTDTQYF. The chain uses TRBV12-3 or TRBV12-4 and TRBJ2-3; D is unresolved. V lost 6 bases and J 2 bases, leaving 9 bases between the germline ends. This CDR3 comprises 13 residues.

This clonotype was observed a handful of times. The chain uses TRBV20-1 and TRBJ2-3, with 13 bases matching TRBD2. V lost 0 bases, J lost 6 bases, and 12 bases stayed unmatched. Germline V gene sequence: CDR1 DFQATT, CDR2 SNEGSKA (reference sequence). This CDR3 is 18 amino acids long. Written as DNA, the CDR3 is TGCAGTGCTAGAGATCTTTCCGGGACTAGCGGGATCCCGGATACGCAGTATTTT. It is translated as CSARDLSGTSGIPDTQYF.

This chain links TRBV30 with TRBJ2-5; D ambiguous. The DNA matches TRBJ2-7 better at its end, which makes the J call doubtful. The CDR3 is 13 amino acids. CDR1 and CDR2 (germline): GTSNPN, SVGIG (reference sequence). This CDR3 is CAWSVSLGPEQYF. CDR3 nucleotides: TGTGCCTGGAGTGTAAGTTTAGGCCCCGAGCAGTACTTC.

The CDR3 loop reads CSVPRDSSTDTQYF. In DNA, the CDR3 is TGCAGCGTCCCCAGGGACAGTAGCACAGATACGCAGTATTTT. The chain has TRBV29-1 and TRBJ2-3; TRBD1 matches 7 bases. With 6 bases clipped from V and 0 bases from J, the junction kept 6 bases outside the gene matches. The CDR3 has 14 amino acids. Looked up from germline, CDR1 is SQVTM and CDR2 is ANQGSEA.

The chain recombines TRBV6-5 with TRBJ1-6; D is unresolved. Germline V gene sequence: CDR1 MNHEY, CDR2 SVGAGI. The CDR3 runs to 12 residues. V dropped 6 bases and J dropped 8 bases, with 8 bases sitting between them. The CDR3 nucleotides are TGTGCCAGCAGCCTGAGGCATTCACCCCTCCACTTT. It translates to CASSLRHSPLHF.

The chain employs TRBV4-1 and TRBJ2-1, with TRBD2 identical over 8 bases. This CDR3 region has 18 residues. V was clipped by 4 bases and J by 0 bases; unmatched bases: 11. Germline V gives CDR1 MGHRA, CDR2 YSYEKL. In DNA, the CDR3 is TGCGCCAGCAGCCCTAAGACCGCGGGGGGTATCTCCTACAATGAGCAGTTCTTC. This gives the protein CASSPKTAGGISYNEQFF.

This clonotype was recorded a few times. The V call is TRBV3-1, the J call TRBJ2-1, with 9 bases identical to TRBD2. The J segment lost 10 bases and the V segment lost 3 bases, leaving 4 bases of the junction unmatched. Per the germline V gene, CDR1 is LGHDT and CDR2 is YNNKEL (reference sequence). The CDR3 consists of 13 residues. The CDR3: CASSHRAGGEQFF. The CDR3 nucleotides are TGTGCCAGCAGCCACAGGGCGGGGGGGGAGCAGTTCTTC.

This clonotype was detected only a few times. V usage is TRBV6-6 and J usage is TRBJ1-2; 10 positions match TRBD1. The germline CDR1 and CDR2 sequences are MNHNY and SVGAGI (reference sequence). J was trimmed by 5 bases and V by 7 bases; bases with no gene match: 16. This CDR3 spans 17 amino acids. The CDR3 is CASTAGTGAVNGYGYTF. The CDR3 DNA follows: TGTGCCAGCACCGCCGGGACAGGGGCCGTGAATGGGTATGGCTACACCTTC.

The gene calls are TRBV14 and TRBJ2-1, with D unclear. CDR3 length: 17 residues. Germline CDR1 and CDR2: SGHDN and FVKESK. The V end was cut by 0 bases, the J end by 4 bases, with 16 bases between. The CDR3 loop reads CASSQDQGRVVYNEQFF. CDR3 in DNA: TGTGCCAGCAGCCAAGATCAAGGAAGGGTGGTATACAATGAGCAGTTCTTC.

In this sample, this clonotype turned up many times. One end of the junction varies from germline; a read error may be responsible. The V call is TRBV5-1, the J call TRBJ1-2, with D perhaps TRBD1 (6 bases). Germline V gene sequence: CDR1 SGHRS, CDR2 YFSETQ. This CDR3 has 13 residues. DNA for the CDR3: TGTGCCAGCAGCCTAGACAGGCTGTATGGCTACACCTTC. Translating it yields CASSLDRLYGYTF.

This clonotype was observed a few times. The CDR3 bases are TGTGCCAGCAGCACGCATCCCGGGACAGGACCCTACGAGCAGTACTTC. It translates to CASSTHPGTGPYEQYF. The chain has TRBV12-3 or TRBV12-4 and TRBJ2-7; 8 nucleotides match TRBD1. This CDR3 has 16 amino acids. Germline trimming cut 6 bases from V and 2 bases from J; bases unmatched to any gene: 12.

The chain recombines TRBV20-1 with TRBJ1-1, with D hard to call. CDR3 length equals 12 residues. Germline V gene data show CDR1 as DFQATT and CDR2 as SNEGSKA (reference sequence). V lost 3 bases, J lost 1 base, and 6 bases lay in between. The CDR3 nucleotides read TGCAGTGCTAGGGCGGCGAACACTGAAGCTTTCTTT. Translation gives CSARAANTEAFF.

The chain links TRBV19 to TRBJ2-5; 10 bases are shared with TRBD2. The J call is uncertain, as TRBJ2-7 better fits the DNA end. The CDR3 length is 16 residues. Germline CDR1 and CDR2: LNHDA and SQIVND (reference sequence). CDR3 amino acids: CASRTSGIGSGYEQYF. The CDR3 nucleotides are TGTGCCAGTCGCACTAGCGGGATTGGGTCCGGCTACGAGCAGTACTTC.

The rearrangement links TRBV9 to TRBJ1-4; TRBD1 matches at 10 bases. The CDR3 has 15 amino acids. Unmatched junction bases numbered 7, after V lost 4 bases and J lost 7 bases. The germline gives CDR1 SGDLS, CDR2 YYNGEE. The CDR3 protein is CASSTGGQGIEKLFF. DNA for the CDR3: TGTGCCAGCAGCACCGGGGGACAGGGGATTGAAAAACTGTTTTTT.

CDR3 protein: CSANHRLATGELFF. The CDR3 bases are TGCAGTGCTAACCACAGACTAGCGACCGGGGAGCTGTTTTTT. The gene calls are TRBV20-1 and TRBJ2-2; TRBD2 agrees at 8 bases. After removal of 4 bases from V and 5 bases from J, the junction contained 6 bases not matched to a gene. CDR1 and CDR2 from the germline V gene are DFQATT and SNEGSKA (reference sequence). The CDR3 has 14 amino acids.

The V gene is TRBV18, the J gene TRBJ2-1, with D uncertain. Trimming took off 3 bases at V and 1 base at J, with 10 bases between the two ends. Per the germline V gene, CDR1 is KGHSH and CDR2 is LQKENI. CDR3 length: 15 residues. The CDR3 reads CASSPLARSYNEQFF. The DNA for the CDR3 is TGTGCCAGCTCACCGCTGGCGAGGTCCTACAATGAGCAGTTCTTC. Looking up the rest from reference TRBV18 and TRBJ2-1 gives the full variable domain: NAGVMQNPRHLVRRRGQEARLRCSPMKGHSHVYWYRQLPEEGLKFMVYLQKENIIDESGMPKERFSAEFPKEGPSILRIQQVVRGDSAAYFCASSPLARSYNEQFFGPGTRLTVL.

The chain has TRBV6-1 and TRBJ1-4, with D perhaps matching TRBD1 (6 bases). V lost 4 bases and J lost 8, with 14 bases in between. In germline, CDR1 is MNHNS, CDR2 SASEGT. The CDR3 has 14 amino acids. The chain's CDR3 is CASSAQGFREKLFF. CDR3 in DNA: TGTGCCAGCAGTGCGCAGGGGTTTCGGGAAAAACTGTTTTTT.

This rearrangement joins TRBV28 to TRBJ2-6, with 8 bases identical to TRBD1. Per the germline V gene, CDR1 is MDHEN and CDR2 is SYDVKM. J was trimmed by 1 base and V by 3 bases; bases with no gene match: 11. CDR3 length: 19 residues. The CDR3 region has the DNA TGTGCCAGCAGTTTCATGATGGCAGGGGGCTTTTCTGGGGCCAACGTCCTGACTTTC. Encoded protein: CASSFMMAGGFSGANVLTF.